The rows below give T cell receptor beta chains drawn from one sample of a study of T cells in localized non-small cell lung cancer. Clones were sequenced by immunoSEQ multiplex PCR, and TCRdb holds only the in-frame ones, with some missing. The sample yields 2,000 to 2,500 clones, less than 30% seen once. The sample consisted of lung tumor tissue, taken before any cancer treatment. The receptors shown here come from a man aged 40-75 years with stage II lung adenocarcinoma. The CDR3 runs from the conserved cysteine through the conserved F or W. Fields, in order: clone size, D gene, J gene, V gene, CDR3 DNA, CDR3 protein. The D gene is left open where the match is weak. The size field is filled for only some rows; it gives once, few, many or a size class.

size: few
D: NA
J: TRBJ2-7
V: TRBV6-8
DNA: TGTGCCAGCAGTTACCTTAGGCGGGACGAGCAGTACTTC
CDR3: CASSYLRRDEQYF

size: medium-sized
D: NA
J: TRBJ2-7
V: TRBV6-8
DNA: TGTGCCAGCAGCAACGGGCTCTCCTACGAGCAGTACTTC
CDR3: CASSNGLSYEQYF

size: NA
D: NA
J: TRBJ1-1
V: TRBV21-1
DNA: TGTGCCAGCAGTTTAGACTCTATGGGTCGCAACACTGAAGCTTTCTTT
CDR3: CASSLDSMGRNTEAFF

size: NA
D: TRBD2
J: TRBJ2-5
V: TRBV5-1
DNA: TGCGCCAGCAGCGTTAGCGGGAGAGGTCTTGAGACCCAGTACTTC
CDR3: CASSVSGRGLETQYF

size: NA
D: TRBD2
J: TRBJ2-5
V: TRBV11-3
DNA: TGTGCCAGCAGCCAAGGACTAGCGGGGGGATCTGGGGAGACCCAGTACTTC
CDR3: CASSQGLAGGSGETQYF

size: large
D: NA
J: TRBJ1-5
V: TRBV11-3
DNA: TGTGCCAGCAGCTTAGAGAGTTTGGGGACTCAGCCCCAGCATTTT
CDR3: CASSLESLGTQPQHF

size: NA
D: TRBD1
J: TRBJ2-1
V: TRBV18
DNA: TGTGCCAGCTCACCAACGACAGGGGGTGTTGAGCAGTTCTTC
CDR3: CASSPTTGGVEQFF

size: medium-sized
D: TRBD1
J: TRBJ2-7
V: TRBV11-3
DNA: TGTGCCAGCAGCTTCGACAGGGTTTCCGCCGAGCAGTACTTC
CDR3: CASSFDRVSAEQYF

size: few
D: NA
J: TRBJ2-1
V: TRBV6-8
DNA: TGTGCCAGCAGTTATAAAGCACAGGGTATCGAGCAGTTCTTC
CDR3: CASSYKAQGIEQFF

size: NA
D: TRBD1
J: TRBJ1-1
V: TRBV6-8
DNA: TGTGCCAGCAGTTCCAGAAACCGACAGGGGGTCACTGAAGCTTTCTTT
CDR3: CASSSRNRQGVTEAFF

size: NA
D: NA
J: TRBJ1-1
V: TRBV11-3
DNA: TGTGCCAGCAGCTCTACCCTGGGGGGAACTGAAGCTTTCTTT
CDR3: CASSSTLGGTEAFF

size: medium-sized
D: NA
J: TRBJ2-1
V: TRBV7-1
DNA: TGTGCCAGCAGCTTAACCAGGAATAATGAGCAGTTCTTC
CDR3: CASSLTRNNEQFF

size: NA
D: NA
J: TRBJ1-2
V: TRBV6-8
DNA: TGTGCCAGCAGTTACTCGGACAGCGGGATTTCTGGCTACACCTTC
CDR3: CASSYSDSGISGYTF

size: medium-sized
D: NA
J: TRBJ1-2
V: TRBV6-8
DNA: TGTGCCAGCAGCTTAGACAGGATCTATGGCTACACCTTC
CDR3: CASSLDRIYGYTF

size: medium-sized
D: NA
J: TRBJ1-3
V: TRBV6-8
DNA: TGTGCCAGCAGTGATGAGGGCGCGGTCCCTGGAAACACCATATATTTT
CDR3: CASSDEGAVPGNTIYF

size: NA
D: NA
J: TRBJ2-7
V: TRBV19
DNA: TGTGCCAGTAGCAACCGGGACGGAGCCTACGAGCAGTACTTC
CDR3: CASSNRDGAYEQYF

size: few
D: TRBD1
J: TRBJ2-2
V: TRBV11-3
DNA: TGTGCCAGCAGCTTGTGGACAGGGGTGGTCGGGGAGCTGTTTTTT
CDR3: CASSLWTGVVGELFF

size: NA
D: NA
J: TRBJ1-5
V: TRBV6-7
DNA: TGTGCCACCCTAAAGGGGCAGCCCCAGCATTTT
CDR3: CATLKGQPQHF

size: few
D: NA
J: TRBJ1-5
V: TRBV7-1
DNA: TGTGCCAGCAGCTTGGGTGGATTTAGCAATCAGCCCCAGCATTTT
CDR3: CASSLGGFSNQPQHF

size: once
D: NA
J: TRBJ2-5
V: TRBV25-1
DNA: TGTGCCAGCAGTGAATGGGACGGCCAAGAGACCCAGTACTTC
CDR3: CASSEWDGQETQYF

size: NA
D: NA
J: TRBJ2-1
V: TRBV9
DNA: TGTGCCAGCAGCTTTTTGCCCAACTACAATGAGCAGTTCTTC
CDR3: CASSFLPNYNEQFF

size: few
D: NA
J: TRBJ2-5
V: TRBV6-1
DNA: TGTGCCAGCAGTGAAGCGCGATGGGGGATTCAAGAGACCCAGTACTTC
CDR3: CASSEARWGIQETQYF

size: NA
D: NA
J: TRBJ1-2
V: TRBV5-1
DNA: TGCGCCAGCAGCGAAGGAACAGGGTCTAACTATGGCTACACCTTC
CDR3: CASSEGTGSNYGYTF

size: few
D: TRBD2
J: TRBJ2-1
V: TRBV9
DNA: TGTGCCAGCAGCGTAGATCTTGCTAGCGGGAGGGCCCCTGAGCAGTTCTTC
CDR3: CASSVDLASGRAPEQFF

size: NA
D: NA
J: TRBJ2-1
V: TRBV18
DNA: TGTGCCAGCTCACGTGGACCCAGCTCCTACAATGAGCAGTTCTTC
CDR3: CASSRGPSSYNEQFF

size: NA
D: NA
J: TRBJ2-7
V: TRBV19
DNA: TGTGCCAGTAGTACCTCTGACGGGACCGAGCAGTACTTC
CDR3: CASSTSDGTEQYF

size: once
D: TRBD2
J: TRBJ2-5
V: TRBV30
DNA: TGTGCCTCCCGACTAGCTTCGGAGACCCAGTACTTC
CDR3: CASRLASETQYF

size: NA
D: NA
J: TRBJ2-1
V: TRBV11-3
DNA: TGTGCCAGCAGCAGGGGGACTGTAGACAATGAGCAGTTCTTC
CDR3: CASSRGTVDNEQFF

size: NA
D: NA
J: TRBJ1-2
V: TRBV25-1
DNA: TGTGCCAGCAGTTCCTCTGCGGGAGACTATGGCTACACCTTC
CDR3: CASSSSAGDYGYTF

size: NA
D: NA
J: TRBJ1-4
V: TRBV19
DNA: TGTGCCAGTACCCCGCTTGCAACTAATGAAAAACTGTTTTTT
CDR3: CASTPLATNEKLFF

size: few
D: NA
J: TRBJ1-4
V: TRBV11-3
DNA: TGTGCCAGCAGCTCCAGCCAAACTAATGAAAAACTGTTTTTT
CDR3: CASSSSQTNEKLFF

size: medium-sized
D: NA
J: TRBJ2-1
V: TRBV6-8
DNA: TGTGCCAGCAGTAGAGAGATTAATGAGCAGTTCTTC
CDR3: CASSREINEQFF

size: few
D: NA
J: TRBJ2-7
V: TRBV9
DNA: TGTGCCAGCAGCTTCTCCTCCTACGAGCAGTACTTC
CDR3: CASSFSSYEQYF

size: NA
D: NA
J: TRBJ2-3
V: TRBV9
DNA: TGTGCCAGCAGCGTAGCTCGGACACCCACAGTTACGCAGTATTTT
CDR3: CASSVARTPTVTQYF

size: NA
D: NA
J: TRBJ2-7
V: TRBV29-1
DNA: TGCAGCGTTGAATTCCAGGGTGTGGAGCAGTACTTC
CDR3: CSVEFQGVEQYF

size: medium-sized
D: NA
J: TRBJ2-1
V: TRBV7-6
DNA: TGTGCCAGCAGCTTACTAGCGTCTCGGGGCAATGAGCAGTTCTTC
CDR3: CASSLLASRGNEQFF

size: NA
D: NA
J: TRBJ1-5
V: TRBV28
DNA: TGTGCCAGCAGGGTTAATAGCAATCAGCCCCAGCATTTT
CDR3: CASRVNSNQPQHF

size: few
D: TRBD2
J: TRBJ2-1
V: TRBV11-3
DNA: TGTGCCAGCAGCTTGGGTCTAGCGGATTACAATGAGCAGTTCTTC
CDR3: CASSLGLADYNEQFF